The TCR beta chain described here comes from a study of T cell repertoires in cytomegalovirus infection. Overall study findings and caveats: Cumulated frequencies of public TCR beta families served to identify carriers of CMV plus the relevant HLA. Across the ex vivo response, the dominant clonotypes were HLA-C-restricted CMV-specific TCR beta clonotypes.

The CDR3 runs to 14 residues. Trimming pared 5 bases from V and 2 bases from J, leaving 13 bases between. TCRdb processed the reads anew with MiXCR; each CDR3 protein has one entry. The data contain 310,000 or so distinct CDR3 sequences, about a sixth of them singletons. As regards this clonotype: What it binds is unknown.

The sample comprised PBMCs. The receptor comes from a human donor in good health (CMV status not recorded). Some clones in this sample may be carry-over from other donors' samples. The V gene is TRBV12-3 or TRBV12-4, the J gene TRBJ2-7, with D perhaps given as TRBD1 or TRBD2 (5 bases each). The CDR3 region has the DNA TGTGCCAGCAGTACCGGGGACGGTCCCTACGAGCAGTACTTC. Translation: CASSTGDGPYEQYF.